This T cell receptor beta chain was retrieved from a study of blood T cell repertoires in COVID-19. The CDR3 has 13 residues. The V and J ends lost 6 bases and 0 bases respectively, with 6 bases between them. Germline CDR1 ENHRY, CDR2 SYGVKD. To note about this clone: This specimen includes other DNA sequences encoding the same CDR3.

The assay was immunoSEQ multiplex PCR, and TCRdb's table has in-frame clones only and misses some. Of more than 400,000 clones listed, around 90% are singletons. The chain has TRBV10-3 and TRBJ1-5; D gene unclear. The sequenced material came from PBMCs or T cells enriched from blood (not recorded which). The TCR originated in a man aged 18 to 29 who had recovered from COVID-19. The CDR3 here is CAIRGDSNQPQHF. Here the CDR3 DNA reads TGTGCCATCAGGGGCGATAGCAATCAGCCCCAGCATTTT.